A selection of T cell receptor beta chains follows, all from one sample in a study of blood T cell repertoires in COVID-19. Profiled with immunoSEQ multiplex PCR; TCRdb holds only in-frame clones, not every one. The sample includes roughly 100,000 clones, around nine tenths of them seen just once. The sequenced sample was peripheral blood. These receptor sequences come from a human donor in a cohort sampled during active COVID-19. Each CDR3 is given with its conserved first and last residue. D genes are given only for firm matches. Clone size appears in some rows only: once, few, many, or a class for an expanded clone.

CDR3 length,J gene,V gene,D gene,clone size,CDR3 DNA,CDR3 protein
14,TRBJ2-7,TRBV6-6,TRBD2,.,TGTGCCAGCACCCCCAGCGGGGCCTCCTACGAGCAGTACTTC,CASTPSGASYEQYF
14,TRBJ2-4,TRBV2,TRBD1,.,TGTGCCAGCAGTCCAGACAGGGGGCGCCCCCCCTCTGAGTTC,CASSPDRGRPPSEF
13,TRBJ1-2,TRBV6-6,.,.,TGTGCCATGCGGGACGGACTTTTCTATGGCTACACCTTC,CAMRDGLFYGYTF
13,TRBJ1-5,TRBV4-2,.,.,TGTGCCAGCAGCCCCTTCGGGGGACAGCCCCAGCATTTT,CASSPFGGQPQHF
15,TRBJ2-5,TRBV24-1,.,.,TGTGCCACCAGTGATGTTGGAGGATCGTCAGAGACCCAGTACTTC,CATSDVGGSSETQYF
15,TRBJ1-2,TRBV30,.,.,TGTGCCTGGAGTCCCCGGTCTACCCAAGACTATGGCTACACCTTC,CAWSPRSTQDYGYTF
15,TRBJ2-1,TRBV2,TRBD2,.,TGTGCCAGCAGTGGCGGGGGGCTCTCCTACAATGAGCAGTTCTTC,CASSGGGLSYNEQFF
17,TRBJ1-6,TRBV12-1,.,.,TGTGCCAGCAGCTTCGATACAGGGGGGTCCTATAATTCACCCCTCCACTTT,CASSFDTGGSYNSPLHF
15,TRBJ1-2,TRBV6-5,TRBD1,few,TGTGCCAGCACAACAGGGGGCTTGCGGATCTATGGCTACACCTTC,CASTTGGLRIYGYTF
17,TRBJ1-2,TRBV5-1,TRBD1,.,TGCGCCAGCAGCTTCGCACAGGGGGATCGGTTCGGCTATGGCTACACCTTC,CASSFAQGDRFGYGYTF
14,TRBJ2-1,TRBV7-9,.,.,TGTGCCAGCAGCCCAGGACAGTCCTACAATGAGCAGTTCTTC,CASSPGQSYNEQFF
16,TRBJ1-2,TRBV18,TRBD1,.,TGTGCCAGCTCACCAATGGCCAGGGGGGCTAACTATGGCTACACCTTC,CASSPMARGANYGYTF
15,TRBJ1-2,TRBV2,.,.,TGTGCCAGCATTGGTGCAGGGGCCAAGATCAGGGGCTACACCTTC,CASIGAGAKIRGYTF
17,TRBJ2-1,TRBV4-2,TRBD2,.,TGTGCCAGCAGCCAAGATCTAACTAGCGGGGAGTACAATGAGCAGTTCTTC,CASSQDLTSGEYNEQFF
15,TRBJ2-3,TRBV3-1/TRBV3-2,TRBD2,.,TGTGCCAGCAGCCCGGGACTATTTAGCACAGATACGCAGTATTTT,CASSPGLFSTDTQYF
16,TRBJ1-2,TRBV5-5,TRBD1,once,TGTGCCAGCAGCTTGGCCGGACAGGGGGCCATCTATGGCTACACCTTC,CASSLAGQGAIYGYTF
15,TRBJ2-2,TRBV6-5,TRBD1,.,TGTGCCAGCAGGCTAGGGACAGGGTGGGCCGGGGAGCTGTTTTTT,CASRLGTGWAGELFF
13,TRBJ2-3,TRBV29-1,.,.,TGCAGCGTTCTGGGACTGTTGACAGATACGCAGTATTTT,CSVLGLLTDTQYF
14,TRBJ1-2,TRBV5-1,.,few,TGCGCCAGCAGCTTGGTTACAGGAAACTATGGCTACACCTTC,CASSLVTGNYGYTF
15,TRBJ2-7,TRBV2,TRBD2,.,TGTGCCAGCAGACCCGATAGCGGGAGAAGCTACGAGCAGTACTTC,CASRPDSGRSYEQYF
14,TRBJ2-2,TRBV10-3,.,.,TGTGCCATCAGGACAGGACTGAACACCGGGGAGCTGTTTTTT,CAIRTGLNTGELFF
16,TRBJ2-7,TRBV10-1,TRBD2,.,TGCGCCAGCAGTGACGGGGCGGCGGGAGGGGACCACGAGCAGTACTTC,CASSDGAAGGDHEQYF
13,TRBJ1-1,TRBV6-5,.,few,TGTGCCAGCGCAAGACAAGTATACACTGAAGCTTTCTTT,CASARQVYTEAFF
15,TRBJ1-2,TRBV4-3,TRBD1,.,TGCGCCAGCAGCCCCCGGGACAGGGATTCGCGGGGCTACACCTTC,CASSPRDRDSRGYTF
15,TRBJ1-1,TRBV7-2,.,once,TGTGCCAGCAGCTTAGACGGGGGAGGGAACACTGAAGCTTTCTTT,CASSLDGGGNTEAFF
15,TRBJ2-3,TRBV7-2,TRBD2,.,TGTGCCAGCAGGCGGGAGACCGTTGCACGAGATACGCAGTATTTT,CASRRETVARDTQYF
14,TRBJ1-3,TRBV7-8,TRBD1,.,TGTGCCAGCAGCTTAGGACAGGGGGCAAACACCATATATTTT,CASSLGQGANTIYF
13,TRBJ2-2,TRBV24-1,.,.,TGTGCCACCAGTGATTTGCTAGCAGGGGAGCTGTTTTTT,CATSDLLAGELFF
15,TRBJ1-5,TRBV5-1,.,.,TGCGCCAGCAGCCGGGGGGCAGGGAACAATCAGCCCCAGCATTTT,CASSRGAGNNQPQHF
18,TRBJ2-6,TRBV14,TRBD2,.,TGTGCCAGCAGCCGAGGACTAGCGGGAGTGGGTGGGGCCAACGTCCTGACTTTC,CASSRGLAGVGGANVLTF
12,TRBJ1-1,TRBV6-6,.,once,TGTGCCAGCAGCCTGAGCGGCAGAGAAGCTTTCTTT,CASSLSGREAFF
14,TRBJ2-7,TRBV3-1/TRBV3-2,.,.,TGTGCCAGCAGCCCGGGGGGCAGGCCCTACGAGCAGTACTTC,CASSPGGRPYEQYF
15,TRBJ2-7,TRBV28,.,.,TGTGCCAGCAGTAAAGGGGACTCGAGCTCCTACGAGCAGTACTTC,CASSKGDSSSYEQYF
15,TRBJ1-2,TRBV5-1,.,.,TGCGCCAGCAGCTTTGGTCCCACAGTAAGCTATGGCTACACCTTC,CASSFGPTVSYGYTF
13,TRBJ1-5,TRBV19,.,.,TGTGCCAGTAGTATTAGGGGTAACCAGCCCCAGCATTTT,CASSIRGNQPQHF
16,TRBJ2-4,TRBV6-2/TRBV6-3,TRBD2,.,TGTGCCAGCAGCCCAACTAGCGGACTAGCCAAAAACATTCAGTACTTC,CASSPTSGLAKNIQYF
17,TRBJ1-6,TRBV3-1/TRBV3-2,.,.,TGTGCCAGCAGACCCCCTGCGCGGGGGGCAGGTAATTCACCCCTCCACTTT,CASRPPARGAGNSPLHF
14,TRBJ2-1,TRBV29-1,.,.,TGCAGCGTTGAACCGCGCGGTACTCACAATGAGCAGTTCTTC,CSVEPRGTHNEQFF
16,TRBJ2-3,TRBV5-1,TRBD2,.,TGCGCCAGCAGCTCGGACGAAGCGGGGGGTTTAGATACGCAGTATTTT,CASSSDEAGGLDTQYF
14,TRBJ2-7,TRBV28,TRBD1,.,TGTGCCAGCAGTTTGGAGGACAGGGGATACGAGCAGTACTTC,CASSLEDRGYEQYF
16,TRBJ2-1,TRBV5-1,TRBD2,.,TGCGCCAGCAGCCAAATAGCGGGGGGTGTGTACAATGAGCAGTTCTTC,CASSQIAGGVYNEQFF